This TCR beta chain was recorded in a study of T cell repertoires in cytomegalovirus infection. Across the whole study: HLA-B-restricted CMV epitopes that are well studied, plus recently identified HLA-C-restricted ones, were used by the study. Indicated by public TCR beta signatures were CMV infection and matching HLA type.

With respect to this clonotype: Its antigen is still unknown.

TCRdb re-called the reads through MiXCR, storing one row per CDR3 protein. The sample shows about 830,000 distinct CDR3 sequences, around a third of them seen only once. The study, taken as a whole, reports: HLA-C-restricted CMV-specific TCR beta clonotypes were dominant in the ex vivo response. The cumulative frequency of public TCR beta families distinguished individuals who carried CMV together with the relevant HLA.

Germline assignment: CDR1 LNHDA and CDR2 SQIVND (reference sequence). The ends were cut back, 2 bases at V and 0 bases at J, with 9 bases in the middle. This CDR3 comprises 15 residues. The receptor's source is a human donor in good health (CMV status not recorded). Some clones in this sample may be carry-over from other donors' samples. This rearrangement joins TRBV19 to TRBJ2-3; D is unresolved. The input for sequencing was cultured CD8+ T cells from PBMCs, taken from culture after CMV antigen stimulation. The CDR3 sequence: CASSIILGSTDTQYF. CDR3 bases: TGTGCCAGTAGTATAATACTTGGGAGCACAGATACGCAGTATTTT.